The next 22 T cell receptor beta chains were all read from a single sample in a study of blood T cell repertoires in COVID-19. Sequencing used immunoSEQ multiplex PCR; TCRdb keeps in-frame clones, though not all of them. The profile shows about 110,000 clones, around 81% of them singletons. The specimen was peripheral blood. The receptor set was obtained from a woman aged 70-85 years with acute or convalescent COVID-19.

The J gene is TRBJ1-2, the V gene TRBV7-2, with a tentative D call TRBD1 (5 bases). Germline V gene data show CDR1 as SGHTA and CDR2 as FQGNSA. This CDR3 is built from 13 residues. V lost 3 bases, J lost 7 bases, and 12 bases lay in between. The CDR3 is CASSLTVPSGYTF. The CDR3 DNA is TGTGCCAGCAGCTTGACAGTGCCGTCTGGCTACACCTTC. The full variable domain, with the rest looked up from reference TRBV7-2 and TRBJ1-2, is GAGVSQSPSNKVTEKGKDVELRCDPISGHTALYWYRQSLGQGLEFLIYFQGNSAPDKSGLPSDRFSAERTGGSVSTLTIQRTQQEDSAVYLCASSLTVPSGYTFGSGTRLTVV.

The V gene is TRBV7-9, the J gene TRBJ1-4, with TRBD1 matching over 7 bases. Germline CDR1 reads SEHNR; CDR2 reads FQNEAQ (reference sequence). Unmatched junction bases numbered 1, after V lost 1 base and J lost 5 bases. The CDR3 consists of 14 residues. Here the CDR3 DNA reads TGTGCCAGCAGCTTAGGGGGACAGAATGAAAAACTGTTTTTT. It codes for CASSLGGQNEKLFF.

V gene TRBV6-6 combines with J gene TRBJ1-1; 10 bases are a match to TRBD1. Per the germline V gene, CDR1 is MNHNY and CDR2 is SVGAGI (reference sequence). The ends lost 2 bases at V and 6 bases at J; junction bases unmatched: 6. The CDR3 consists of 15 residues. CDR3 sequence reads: CASSYAGTGVPEAFF. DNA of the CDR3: TGTGCCAGCAGTTACGCCGGGACAGGGGTCCCTGAAGCTTTCTTT.

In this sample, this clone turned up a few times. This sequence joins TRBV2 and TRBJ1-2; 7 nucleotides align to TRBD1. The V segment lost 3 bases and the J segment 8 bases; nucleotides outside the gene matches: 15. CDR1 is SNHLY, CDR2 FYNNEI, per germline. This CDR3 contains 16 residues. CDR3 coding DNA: TGTGCCAGCAGTGAGACGATAACAGGGGATGGAGGAGGCTACACCTTC. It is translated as CASSETITGDGGGYTF.

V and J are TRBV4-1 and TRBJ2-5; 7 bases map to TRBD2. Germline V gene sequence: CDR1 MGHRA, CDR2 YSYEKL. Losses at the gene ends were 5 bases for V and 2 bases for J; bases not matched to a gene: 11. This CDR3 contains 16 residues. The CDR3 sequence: CASSVTWGGTQETQYF. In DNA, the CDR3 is TGCGCCAGCAGCGTAACTTGGGGGGGGACGCAAGAGACCCAGTACTTC.

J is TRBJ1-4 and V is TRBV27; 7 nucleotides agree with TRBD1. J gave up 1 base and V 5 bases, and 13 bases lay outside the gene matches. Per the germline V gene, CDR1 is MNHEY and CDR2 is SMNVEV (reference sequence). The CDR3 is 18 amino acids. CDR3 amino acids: CASSKLSGQQLTNEKLFF. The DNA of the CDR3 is TGTGCCAGCAGTAAACTCTCGGGACAGCAATTAACTAATGAAAAACTGTTTTTT. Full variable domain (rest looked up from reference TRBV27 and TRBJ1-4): EAQVTQNPRYLITVTGKKLTVTCSQNMNHEYMSWYRQDPGLGLRQIYYSMNVEVTDKGDVPEGYKVSRKEKRNFPLILESPSPNQTSLYFCASSKLSGQQLTNEKLFFGSGTQLSVL.

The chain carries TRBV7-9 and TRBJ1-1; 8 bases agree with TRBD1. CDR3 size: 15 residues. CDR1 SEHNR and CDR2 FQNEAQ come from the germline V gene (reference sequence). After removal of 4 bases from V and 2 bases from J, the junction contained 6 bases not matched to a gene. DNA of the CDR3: TGTGCCAGCAGCTATCGGACAGGGTCCAACACTGAAGCTTTCTTT. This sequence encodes CASSYRTGSNTEAFF.

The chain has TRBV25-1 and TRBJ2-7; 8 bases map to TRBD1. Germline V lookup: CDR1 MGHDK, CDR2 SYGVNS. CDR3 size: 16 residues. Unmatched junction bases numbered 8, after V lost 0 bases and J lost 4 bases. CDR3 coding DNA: TGTGCCAGCAGTGAATACGGTGGGACAGGAGAGTACGAGCAGTACTTC. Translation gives CASSEYGGTGEYEQYF.

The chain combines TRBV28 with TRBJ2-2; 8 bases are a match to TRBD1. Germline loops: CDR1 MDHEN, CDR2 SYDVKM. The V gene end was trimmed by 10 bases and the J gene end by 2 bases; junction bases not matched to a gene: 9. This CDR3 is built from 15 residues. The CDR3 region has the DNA TGTGCCACTTCGGACAGGGTAGAAAACACCGGGGAGCTGTTTTTT. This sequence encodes CATSDRVENTGELFF. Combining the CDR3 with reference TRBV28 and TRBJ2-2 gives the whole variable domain DVKVTQSSRYLVKRTGEKVFLECVQDMDHENMFWYRQDPGLGLRLIYFSYDVKMKEKGDIPEGYSVSREKKERFSLILESASTNQTSMYLCATSDRVENTGELFFGEGSRLTVL.

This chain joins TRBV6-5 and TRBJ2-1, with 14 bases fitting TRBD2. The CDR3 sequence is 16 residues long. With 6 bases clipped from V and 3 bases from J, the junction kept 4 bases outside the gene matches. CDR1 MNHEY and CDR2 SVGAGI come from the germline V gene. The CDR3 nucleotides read TGTGCCAGCAGATACGGGACTAGCGGGAGCTACAATGAGCAGTTCTTC. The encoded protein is CASRYGTSGSYNEQFF.

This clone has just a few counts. The CDR3 nucleotides read TGTGCCAGCAGCCTCGACAGAAATGAAAAACTGTTTTTT. Residues: CASSLDRNEKLFF. The rearrangement joins TRBV11-2 to TRBJ1-4, with D tentatively TRBD1 (5 bases). With 5 bases removed from V and 5 bases from J, the gap between germline ends came to 9 bases. Germline CDR1 is SGHAT and CDR2 is FQNNGV. The CDR3 has 13 residues.

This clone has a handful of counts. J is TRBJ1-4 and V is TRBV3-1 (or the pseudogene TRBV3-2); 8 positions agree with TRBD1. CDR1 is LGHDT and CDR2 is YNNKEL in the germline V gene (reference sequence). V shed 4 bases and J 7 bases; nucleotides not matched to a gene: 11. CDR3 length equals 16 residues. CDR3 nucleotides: TGTGCCAGCAGCCTCCGTTCCGGGACAGGCCTTGAAAAACTGTTTTTT. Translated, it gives CASSLRSGTGLEKLFF.

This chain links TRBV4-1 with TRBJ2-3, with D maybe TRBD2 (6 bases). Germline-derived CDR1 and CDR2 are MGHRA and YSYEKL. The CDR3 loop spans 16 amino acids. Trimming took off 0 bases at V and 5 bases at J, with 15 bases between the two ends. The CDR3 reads CASSQERGIGGDTQYF. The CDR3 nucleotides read TGCGCCAGCAGCCAAGAACGGGGGATCGGGGGAGATACGCAGTATTTT.

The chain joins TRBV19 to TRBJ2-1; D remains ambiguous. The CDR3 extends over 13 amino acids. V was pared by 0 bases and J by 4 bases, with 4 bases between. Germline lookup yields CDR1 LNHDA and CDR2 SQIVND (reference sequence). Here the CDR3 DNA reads TGTGCCAGTAGTATAGATCTTTACAATGAGCAGTTCTTC. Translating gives CASSIDLYNEQFF.

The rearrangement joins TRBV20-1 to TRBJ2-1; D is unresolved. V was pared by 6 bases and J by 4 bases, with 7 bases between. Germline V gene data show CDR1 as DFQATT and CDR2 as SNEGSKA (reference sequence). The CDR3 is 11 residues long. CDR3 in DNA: TGCAGTGCCGGCGGATACAATGAGCAGTTCTTC. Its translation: CSAGGYNEQFF.

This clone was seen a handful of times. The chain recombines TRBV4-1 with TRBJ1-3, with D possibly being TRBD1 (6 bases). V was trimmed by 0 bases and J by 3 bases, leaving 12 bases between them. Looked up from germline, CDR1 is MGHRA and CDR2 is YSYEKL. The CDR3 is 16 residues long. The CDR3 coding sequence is TGCGCCAGCAGCCAAGATCTCATCAGGGGTGGAAACACCATATATTTT. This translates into CASSQDLIRGGNTIYF.

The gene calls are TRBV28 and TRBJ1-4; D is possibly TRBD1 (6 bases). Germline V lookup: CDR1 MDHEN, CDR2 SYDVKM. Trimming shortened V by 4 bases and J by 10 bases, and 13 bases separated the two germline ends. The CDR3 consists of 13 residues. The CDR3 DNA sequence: TGTGCCAGCAGTTCCGGACAGAAGGGAAAACTGTTTTTT. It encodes CASSSGQKGKLFF.

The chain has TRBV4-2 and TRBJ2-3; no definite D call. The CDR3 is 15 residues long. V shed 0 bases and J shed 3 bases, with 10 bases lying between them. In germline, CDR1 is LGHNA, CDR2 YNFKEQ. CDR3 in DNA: TGTGCCAGCAGCCAAGATTTGATAGTGACAGATACGCAGTATTTT. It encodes CASSQDLIVTDTQYF.

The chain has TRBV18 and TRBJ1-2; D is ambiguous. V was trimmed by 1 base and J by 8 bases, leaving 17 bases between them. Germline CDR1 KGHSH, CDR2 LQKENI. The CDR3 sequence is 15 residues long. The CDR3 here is CASSPLTPLNPGYTF. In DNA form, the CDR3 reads TGTGCCAGCTCACCACTGACACCCCTTAATCCGGGCTACACCTTC.

The CDR3 DNA is TGTGCCAGCAGCGTAGGGCCCGCGGGTCTGGGGGGAAACACCATATATTTT. This sequence encodes CASSVGPAGLGGNTIYF. The chain carries TRBV9 and TRBJ1-3; D uncertain. The germline CDR1 and CDR2 sequences are SGDLS and YYNGEE. This CDR3 contains 17 residues. V shed 0 bases and J shed 4 bases, with 17 bases lying between them.

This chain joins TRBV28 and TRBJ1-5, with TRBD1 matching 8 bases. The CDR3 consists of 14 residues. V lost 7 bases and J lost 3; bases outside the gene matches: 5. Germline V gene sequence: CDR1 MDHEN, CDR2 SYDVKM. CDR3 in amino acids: CASTSGQVNQPQHF. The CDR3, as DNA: TGTGCCAGCACATCGGGACAGGTCAATCAGCCCCAGCATTTT.

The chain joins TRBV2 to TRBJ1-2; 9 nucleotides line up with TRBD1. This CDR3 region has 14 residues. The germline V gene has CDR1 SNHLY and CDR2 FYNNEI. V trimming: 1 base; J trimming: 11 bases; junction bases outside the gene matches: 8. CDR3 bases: TGTGCCAGCAGTGAAGGGGTGGGACAGGGTGTGTACACCTTC. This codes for CASSEGVGQGVYTF. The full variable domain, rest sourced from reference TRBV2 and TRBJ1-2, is EPEVTQTPSHQVTQMGQEVILRCVPISNHLYFYWYRQILGQKVEFLVSFYNNEISEKSEIFDDQFSVERPDGSNFTLKIRSTKLEDSAMYFCASSEGVGQGVYTFGSGTRLTVV.